These 24 T cell receptor beta chains share one sample of origin, sequenced in a study of T cells in Graves' hyperthyroidism and ophthalmopathy. Using RNA transcripts as the source, TCR beta CDR3 regions were amplified. An initial round of RT-PCR targeting the TCR CDR3 relied on the HTBI primer set. TCRdb processed the multiplex PCR reads anew with MiXCR; each CDR3 protein has one entry. The sample contains approximately 740,000 distinct CDR3 sequences, less than 15% of which appear only once. The sequencing input was blood. These receptors all stem from a woman between 18 and 29 years old with Graves' hyperthyroidism.

This clonotype has a count of ten or more. V and J are TRBV19 and TRBJ1-5; D is undetermined. V lost 6 bases to trimming and J lost 6 bases, with 12 bases between them. The CDR3 length is 13 residues. Germline V gives CDR1 LNHDA, CDR2 SQIVND (reference sequence). CDR3 in DNA: TGTGCCAGTAGCGATCGGACCAGTCAGCCCCAGCATTTT. Its translation is CASSDRTSQPQHF.

This chain uses TRBV5-1 with TRBJ2-4, with D perhaps assigned TRBD1 or TRBD2 (5 bases each). TRBJ2-1 explains the end of the DNA better; the J call may be wrong. CDR3 size: 12 residues. The germline V gene encodes CDR1 SGHRS and CDR2 YFSETQ. The chain's CDR3 is CASSAIRDRQFF. CDR3 in DNA: TGCGCCAGCAGCGCGATCCGGGACCGTCAGTTCTTC.

This clonotype was picked up a small number of times. The gene calls are TRBV29-1 and TRBJ2-1; 10 bases are shared with TRBD2. In germline, CDR1 is SQVTM, CDR2 ANQGSEA. After removal of 8 bases from V and 9 bases from J, the junction contained 10 bases not matched to a gene. This CDR3 contains 13 residues. This CDR3 is CSHTSGTGGEQFF. The CDR3 DNA sequence: TGCAGCCATACTAGCGGGACGGGGGGTGAGCAGTTCTTC.

This clonotype appeared many times. The chain employs TRBV2 and TRBJ2-1, with 9 nucleotides matching TRBD1. CDR1 and CDR2 from the germline V gene are SNHLY and FYNNEI. The CDR3 sequence is 14 residues long. With 7 bases clipped from V and 10 bases from J, the junction kept 11 bases outside the gene matches. CDR3 sequence: CASMEDRGSGEQFF. CDR3 in DNA: TGTGCCAGCATGGAGGACAGGGGTTCAGGAGAGCAGTTCTTC.

The chain has TRBV12-3 or TRBV12-4 and TRBJ2-1, with 8 bases matching TRBD2. CDR3 size: 17 residues. With 6 bases clipped from V and 0 bases from J, the junction kept 10 bases outside the gene matches. The CDR3 DNA follows: TGTGCCAGCAGGTTGGCTAGCGGGTGGAGCTCCTACAATGAGCAGTTCTTC. Its protein product is CASRLASGWSSYNEQFF.

This clonotype was detected many times. CDR3 protein: CSARDQRLAGPSYNEQFF. The CDR3 DNA reads TGCAGTGCTAGAGATCAGCGACTAGCGGGCCCCTCCTACAATGAGCAGTTCTTC. The chain couples TRBV20-1 to TRBJ2-1; 10 bases are a match to TRBD2. The germline V gene encodes CDR1 DFQATT and CDR2 SNEGSKA (reference sequence). CDR3 length equals 18 residues. J lost 0 bases, V lost 0 bases, and 8 bases had no gene match.

This clonotype was found a few times. The germline gene is not matched at one end of the junction; a read error may be the cause. The CDR3 sequence is CPSSPPMGESYNEQFF. Here the CDR3 DNA reads TGCCCCAGCAGCCCTCCGATGGGGGAATCCTACAATGAGCAGTTCTTC. The rearrangement joins TRBV4-1 to TRBJ2-1; D tentatively reads TRBD1 or TRBD2 (5 bases each). CDR3 size: 16 residues. Germline V gene lookup returns CDR1 MGHRA and CDR2 YSYEKL.

V usage is TRBV18 and J usage is TRBJ1-5, with 8 bases identical to TRBD1. Germline V lookup: CDR1 KGHSH, CDR2 LQKENI. There are 15 residues in the CDR3. The J segment lost 6 bases and the V segment lost 3 bases, leaving 7 bases of the junction unmatched. DNA of the CDR3: TGTGCCAGCTCACCTTTCGCAGGGGGCAGTCAGCCCCAGCATTTT. This gives the protein CASSPFAGGSQPQHF.

The sample holds many counts of this clonotype. The chain couples TRBV2 to TRBJ2-7, with a weak D call TRBD1 (6 bases). V gave up 4 bases and J gave up 4 bases, with 11 bases separating them. The CDR3 has 13 residues. Per germline, CDR1 SNHLY and CDR2 FYNNEI. CDR3 protein: CASSAGHVYEQYF. In DNA, the CDR3 is TGTGCCAGCAGTGCGGGACACGTTTACGAGCAGTACTTC.

V is TRBV29-1 and J is TRBJ2-7; D gene ambiguous. Germline assignment: CDR1 SQVTM and CDR2 ANQGSEA. Between the trimmed V and J ends, which lost 6 bases and 0 bases, there was a span of 9 bases. The CDR3 spans 12 residues. CDR3 loop: CSVGPASYEQYF. CDR3 nucleotides: TGCAGCGTCGGGCCCGCCTCCTACGAGCAGTACTTC.

The chain links TRBV4-1 to TRBJ1-1; D unclear. Trimming cost V 1 base and J 1 base, with 16 bases left between them. This CDR3 has 17 residues. Germline CDR1 is MGHRA and CDR2 is YSYEKL. CDR3 coding DNA: TGCGCCAGCAGCCAAGTGATTAGGCGGCGGGAGAACACTGAAGCTTTCTTT. Translated, it gives CASSQVIRRRENTEAFF.

The rearrangement links TRBV7-9 to TRBJ2-7; D perhaps matches TRBD1 (6 bases). Germline CDR1 is SEHNR and CDR2 is FQNEAQ (reference sequence). The CDR3 runs 16 residues. With 3 bases removed from V and 0 bases from J, the gap between germline ends came to 15 bases. CDR3 region: CASSFPTGTRSYEQYF. As DNA, the CDR3 is TGTGCCAGCAGCTTCCCTACAGGGACCCGCTCCTACGAGCAGTACTTC.

This clonotype has a count of ten or more. The rearrangement links TRBV7-2 to TRBJ2-6; unclear D gene. The CDR3 length is 19 residues. CDR1 and CDR2 from the germline V gene are SGHTA and FQGNSA. The V end was cut by 5 bases, the J end by 1 base, with 21 bases between. The CDR3 reads CASSPNPPQDGSGANVLTF. The CDR3 nucleotides are TGTGCCAGCAGCCCTAATCCCCCACAAGACGGTTCTGGGGCCAACGTCCTGACTTTC.

This clonotype has more than one count but fewer than ten. The V and J genes are TRBV7-2 and TRBJ2-1; 7 bases map to TRBD2. CDR3 size: 13 residues. Germline lookup yields CDR1 SGHTA and CDR2 FQGNSA. J lost 15 bases, V lost 5 bases, and 13 bases had no gene match. The CDR3 loop is CASSPISKRDLFF. In nucleotides, the CDR3 is TGTGCCAGCAGCCCTATCTCCAAGCGGGACTTGTTCTTC.

V usage is TRBV25-1 and J usage is TRBJ1-2; no reliable D call. Trimming stripped 3 bases from V and 6 bases from J, with 5 bases between. CDR3 length: 11 residues. Germline-derived CDR1 and CDR2 are MGHDK and SYGVNS. This chain's CDR3 is CASSDGDGYTF. CDR3 in DNA: TGTGCCAGCAGTGACGGGGATGGCTACACCTTC.

The rearrangement links TRBV7-9 to TRBJ2-2, with 9 bases fitting TRBD1. Germline assignment: CDR1 SEHNR and CDR2 FQNEAQ (reference sequence). Germline trimming cut 7 bases from V and 4 bases from J; bases unmatched to any gene: 7. This CDR3 has 15 residues. DNA for the CDR3: TGTGCCAGCACCCGGACAGGGGATACCACCGGGGAGCTGTTTTTT. Translated: CASTRTGDTTGELFF.

This clonotype was detected many times. The chain employs TRBV11-3 and TRBJ2-1, with a tentative D call TRBD2 (6 bases). Germline V gene data show CDR1 as SGHNT and CDR2 as YENEEA. The V and J ends lost 5 bases and 3 bases respectively, with 14 bases between them. This CDR3 contains 15 residues. The CDR3 here is CASSRSGRDYNEQFF. The DNA for the CDR3 is TGTGCCAGCAGCCGAAGCGGGCGAGACTACAATGAGCAGTTCTTC.

This chain uses TRBV6-1 with TRBJ1-4; 8 positions agree with TRBD1. The V gene's germline CDR1 is MNHNS and CDR2 SASEGT. Germline trimming cut 5 bases from V and 6 bases from J; bases unmatched to any gene: 5. The CDR3 covers 14 residues. For the CDR3, the DNA is TGTGCCAGCAGTCCAGGGGGCTGGGATGAAAAACTGTTTTTT. Residues: CASSPGGWDEKLFF.

Of note for this clonotype: With a much larger clone just one base away, this may be a read error. The chain is built from TRBV12-3 or TRBV12-4 and TRBJ2-1, with D perhaps assigned TRBD1 or TRBD2 (5 bases each). The J call may not be correct, given that the DNA end is closer to TRBJ2-7. The CDR3 is 15 residues long. This CDR3 is CAISSRDQAYNEQYF. The CDR3 bases are TGTGCCATCTCCTCCCGGGACCAGGCCTACAATGAGCAGTACTTC.

There are many counts of this clonotype. The V call is TRBV28, the J call TRBJ1-5, with D possibly matching TRBD1 (6 bases). Germline loops: CDR1 MDHEN, CDR2 SYDVKM. Deletions cut 4 bases from V and 5 bases from J, with 27 bases between. The CDR3 loop spans 19 amino acids. CDR3 DNA sequence: TGTGCCAGCAGTTCGCCCCTTTTAAATCGGCAGGGGTCGGATCAGCCCCAGCATTTT. It yields the protein CASSSPLLNRQGSDQPQHF.

The rearrangement uses TRBV3-1 and TRBJ1-1; D is perhaps TRBD1 (5 bases). V was cut by 0 bases and J by 4 bases, with 12 bases left in between. The CDR3 contains 15 residues. Germline CDR1 is LGHDT and CDR2 is YNNKEL (reference sequence). The DNA of the CDR3 is TGTGCCAGCAGCCAAGATCTGTCAGGGAGCACTGAAGCTTTCTTT. Its translation is CASSQDLSGSTEAFF.

This clonotype appeared many times. V and J are TRBV28 and TRBJ1-1; no clear D gene. From germline, CDR1 is MDHEN and CDR2 SYDVKM. The CDR3 runs 14 residues. Trimming left V 7 bases short and J 5 bases short, with 17 bases between. Written as DNA, the CDR3 is TGTGCCAGCACCACCCTAGGGCTCAAGACTGAAGCTTTCTTT. It yields the protein CASTTLGLKTEAFF. Based on the CDR3 plus reference TRBV28 and TRBJ1-1, the full variable domain is DVKVTQSSRYLVKRTGEKVFLECVQDMDHENMFWYRQDPGLGLRLIYFSYDVKMKEKGDIPEGYSVSREKKERFSLILESASTNQTSMYLCASTTLGLKTEAFFGQGTRLTVV.

This clonotype was seen at least ten times. The chain uses TRBV3-1 and TRBJ1-2; D is unclear. The V end lost 4 bases, the J end lost 8 bases, and 11 bases lay between the germline ends. Germline CDR1 reads LGHDT; CDR2 reads YNNKEL (reference sequence). This CDR3 is built from 12 residues. The chain's CDR3 is CASSLFSSGYTF. The CDR3 nucleotides are TGTGCCAGCAGCCTCTTCTCTTCCGGCTACACCTTC.

Points on this clonotype: A much larger clone differs from this one at a single base, so this may be a read error. Without the conserved terminal phenylalanine or tryptophan, this CDR3 likely stems from a read error. V usage is TRBV28 and J usage is TRBJ1-1, with no clear D. From germline, CDR1 is MDHEN and CDR2 SYDVKM. The CDR3 consists of 11 residues. Trimming removed 3 bases from V and 5 bases from J, with 4 bases in between. The CDR3 sequence: CASSFKTEAFL. CDR3 DNA: TGTGCCAGCAGTTTCAAGACTGAAGCTTTCCTT.